This T cell receptor (beta chain) was obtained from a study of CXCR3-negative and CXCR3-positive naive CD8 T cells. General study findings and limits: CXCR3-positive naive cells had more hydrophobic TRB CDR3s than CXCR3-negative naive cells.

From germline, CDR1 is DFQATT and CDR2 SNEGSKA (reference sequence). There are 12 residues in the CDR3. cDNA libraries for TRB were generated by 5' RACE incorporating UMI labels. Using the 5' RACE reads, TCRdb records one entry per CDR3 protein without DNA. Recorded for this sample: 7,500 to 8,500 distinct CDR3 sequences. This clonotype is called medium-sized based on its frequency. The antigen is unknown. The sequenced material came from naive CXCR3+ CD8+ T cells from blood. Subset of the sample: CD45RO-CCR7+CD27+CD95- naive CD8+ T cells expressing CXCR3 (TNR3+). The chain is built from TRBV20-1 and TRBJ2-7. This TCR was sampled from a human donor in good health. Some clones in this sample may be carry-over from other donors' samples. Here the CDR3 reads CSARGSFYEQYF.